The clone carrying this TCR beta chain was seen just once. Germline trimming cut 5 bases from V and 8 bases from J; bases unmatched to any gene: 10. CDR1 is MNHEY and CDR2 is SVGAGI in the germline V gene. The CDR3 has 14 amino acids. TCRdb's table, derived via immunoSEQ multiplex PCR, lists solely in-frame clones and lacks some. The table lists under 90,000 clones, around four fifths of them singletons, with approximately 1.3% in the top ten. This entry belongs to a study of T cell responses to AZD1222 COVID-19 vaccine. This chain connects TRBV6-5 to TRBJ1-2, with 8 bases fitting TRBD1. This receptor was taken from an adult who received the AZD1222 COVID-19 vaccine. The sequencing used peripheral blood, collected 28 days after the second AZD1222 dose. The CDR3 coding sequence is TGTGCCAGCAGTCCATCGGACAGGGTGGGCGGCTACACCTTC. This encodes CASSPSDRVGGYTF.